The clone carrying this T cell receptor (beta chain) was detected ten times or more. One end of the junction is discordant with germline, which a read error may explain. According to the study, TCR beta libraries were built with iRepertoire HTBI primers and CDR3-region Arm-PCR. Via MiXCR, TCRdb re-called the multiplex PCR reads, giving one row per CDR3 protein. Here the sample spans around 400,000 distinct CDR3 sequences, about a quarter being singletons. The sample belongs to a study of regulatory T cells in long-lasting Graves disease. Indicated time point: persistent/refractory GD, antithyroid drugs over 5 years with positive TRAb. Making the TCR library involved RNA that had been extracted from PBMCs. The CDR3 covers 14 residues. CDR1 is SNHLY, CDR2 FYNNEI, per germline.

The receptor comes from a female donor with Graves disease. This material consisted of peripheral blood mononuclear cells (PBMCs), taken when the disease was refractory, from a patient treated with antithyroid drugs. This chain connects TRBV2 to TRBJ1-1; D ambiguous. The CDR3 nucleotides are TGTGCCAGCAGCGAAGTACGGGTGAACACTGAAGCTTTCTTT. It yields the protein CASSEVRVNTEAFF. The complete variable domain, with remaining parts taken from reference TRBV2 and TRBJ1-1, reads EPEVTQTPSHQVTQMGQEVILRCVPISNHLYFYWYRQILGQKVEFLVSFYNNEISEKSEIFDDQFSVERPDGSNFTLKIRSTKLEDSAMYFCASSEVRVNTEAFFGQGTRLTVV.